These 13 T cell receptor beta chains were all obtained from the same sample, sequenced in a study of spatial heterogeneity in lung cancer. Time point in this sample: sample taken at primary tumor resection. Whole RNA came from tumor, nontumor lung or frozen PBMC and was sequenced without being sorted. TCRdb re-analysed the 5' RACE reads in MiXCR, keeping a single row per CDR3 protein. The sample holds tens of thousands of distinct CDR3 sequences; around 12% are singletons and the top ten take over 40%. The specimen comprised PBMCs, sampled at surgery. The receptors originated from a male donor with early-stage non-small cell lung cancer.

This clonotype was observed at least ten times. The chain links TRBV6-2 or TRBV6-3 to TRBJ2-1; 9 bases agree with TRBD1. Germline values: CDR1 MNHEY, CDR2 SVGEGT. Losses at the gene ends were 4 bases for V and 3 bases for J; bases not matched to a gene: 4. The CDR3 is 15 residues long. This CDR3 reads CASSWDRDGYNEQFF. The DNA for the CDR3 is TGTGCCAGCAGTTGGGACAGGGACGGCTACAATGAGCAGTTCTTC.

The sample holds a few counts of this clonotype. The chain carries TRBV28 and TRBJ2-7; weak D call: TRBD2 (7 bases). The CDR3 runs 15 residues. Germline values: CDR1 MDHEN, CDR2 SYDVKM. Between the trimmed V and J ends, which lost 5 bases and 3 bases, there was a span of 17 bases. The CDR3 region is CASSSGTFGNYEQYF. The CDR3 coding sequence is TGTGCCAGCAGTAGCGGGACATTCGGTAACTACGAGCAGTACTTC.

The J gene is TRBJ2-7, the V gene TRBV5-4, with 14 nucleotides matching TRBD2. The CDR3 consists of 16 residues. The germline V gene encodes CDR1 SGHNT and CDR2 YYREEE (reference sequence). Trimming removed 4 bases from V and 4 bases from J; junction bases left unmatched: 7. DNA of the CDR3: TGTGCCAGCAGCCTGGGACTAGCGGGAGAACTGTACGAGCAGTACTTC. The encoded protein is CASSLGLAGELYEQYF. The whole variable domain, remainder taken from reference TRBV5-4 and TRBJ2-7, is ETGVTQSPTHLIKTRGQQVTLRCSSQSGHNTVSWYQQALGQGPQFIFQYYREEENGRGNFPPRFSGLQFPNYSSELNVNALELDDSALYLCASSLGLAGELYEQYFGPGTRLTVT.

The chain employs TRBV7-9 and TRBJ2-3, with 11 bases matching TRBD2. V gave up 8 bases and J gave up 4 bases; unmatched junction bases: 8. The germline V gene encodes CDR1 SEHNR and CDR2 FQNEAQ (reference sequence). CDR3 size: 15 residues. The CDR3: CASGSGTSGADTQYF. CDR3 coding DNA: TGTGCCAGCGGCTCCGGGACTAGCGGTGCAGATACGCAGTATTTT.

J is TRBJ2-5 and V is TRBV5-6, with D unclear. The CDR3 runs to 14 residues. Trimming took off 0 bases at V and 0 bases at J, with 6 bases between the two ends. The germline V gene encodes CDR1 SGHDT and CDR2 YYEEEE. CDR3 protein: CASSLAVNQETQYF. The DNA for the CDR3 is TGTGCCAGCAGCTTGGCAGTCAACCAAGAGACCCAGTACTTC.

This clonotype has a handful of counts. The genes are TRBV6-9 and TRBJ2-3, with a tentative D call TRBD1 (5 bases). V shed 4 bases and J shed 0 bases, with 11 bases lying between them. Germline lookup yields CDR1 MNHGY and CDR2 SVAAGI. CDR3 size: 15 residues. In DNA form, the CDR3 reads TGTGCCAGCAGTTCTGGGGCTTCGAGCACAGATACGCAGTATTTT. Its translation: CASSSGASSTDTQYF.

The V gene is TRBV15, the J gene TRBJ2-1; D call uncertain. Trimming stripped 2 bases from V and 0 bases from J, with 11 bases between. The CDR3 consists of 16 residues. Germline CDR1 and CDR2: LNHNV and YYDKDF (reference sequence). CDR3: CATSRSSSSSYNEQFF. The CDR3 nucleotides are TGTGCCACCAGCAGAAGTAGCTCCAGCTCCTACAATGAGCAGTTCTTC.

The genes are TRBV12-3 or TRBV12-4 and TRBJ1-3; D is unclear. V was shortened by 3 bases and J by 3 bases, with 3 bases between the two germline ends. There are 12 residues in the CDR3. CDR3 in DNA: TGTGCCAGCAGTTTCAGTGGAAACACCATATATTTT. Encoded protein: CASSFSGNTIYF.

This clonotype was detected ten times or more. This chain uses TRBV21-1 with TRBJ2-7; TRBD1, the table's D call, lacks a check against the DNA. TRBV21-1 is assigned pseudogene status. The CDR3 totals 14 residues. This CDR3 reads CASSYPGQGYEQYF. The CDR3 DNA follows: TGTGCCAGCAGCTACCCGGGACAGGGCTACGAGCAGTACTTC.

This clonotype showed up many times. V and J are TRBV5-1 and TRBJ2-7, with TRBD1 matching 7 bases. V lost 2 bases and J lost 4; bases outside the gene matches: 9. CDR3 length: 15 residues. CDR1 is SGHRS, CDR2 YFSETQ, per germline. The CDR3 DNA reads as TGCGCCAGCAGCTTCCGAGACAGGGTTATTTACGAGCAGTACTTC. Protein sequence: CASSFRDRVIYEQYF.

In this sample, this clonotype turned up a few times. The rearrangement joins TRBV12-3 or TRBV12-4 to TRBJ1-5, with TRBD1 identical over 11 bases. This CDR3 comprises 15 residues. Germline trimming cut 6 bases from V and 10 bases from J; bases unmatched to any gene: 11. The CDR3, as DNA: TGTGCCAGCAGGCTGGGACAGGGGGTTTTCTTCCCCCAGCATTTT. Amino acid sequence: CASRLGQGVFFPQHF.

The chain carries TRBV10-3 and TRBJ2-5, with D maybe TRBD1 (6 bases). Trimming removed 4 bases from V and 2 bases from J, with 14 bases in between. Germline lookup yields CDR1 ENHRY and CDR2 SYGVKD. This CDR3 spans 15 amino acids. CDR3 region: CAISGSGTPQETQYF. For the CDR3, the DNA is TGTGCCATCAGTGGGTCGGGGACACCACAAGAGACCCAGTACTTC.

This clonotype showed up just a few times. The rearrangement joins TRBV18 to TRBJ1-1, with TRBD1 as a possible D gene (6 bases). With 2 bases removed from V and 5 bases from J, the gap between germline ends came to 15 bases. The CDR3 contains 15 residues. CDR1 is KGHSH and CDR2 is LQKENI in the germline V gene. Here the CDR3 DNA reads TGTGCCAGCTCACCAGAGACAGGTACGGGAACTGAAGCTTTCTTT. As protein: CASSPETGTGTEAFF. Filled out from reference TRBV18 and TRBJ1-1, the complete variable domain reads NAGVMQNPRHLVRRRGQEARLRCSPMKGHSHVYWYRQLPEEGLKFMVYLQKENIIDESGMPKERFSAEFPKEGPSILRIQQVVRGDSAAYFCASSPETGTGTEAFFGQGTRLTVV.